Following are 5 T cell receptor beta chains from one sample sequenced in a study of T-cell reconstitution after alpha-beta-depleted transplantation in children. Using unique molecular identifiers, the investigators prepared the TCRbeta library. TCRdb independently ran MiXCR on the PCR reads; one entry per CDR3 protein. The sample contains some 220,000 distinct CDR3 sequences, about 11% of which appear only once. The sequencing used PBMCs, collected before TCRalphabeta/CD19-depleted stem cell transplant. These receptor sequences come from a child under two years old with acute myeloid leukemia, due to receive a stem cell transplant.

Many counts were recorded for this clonotype. The V gene is TRBV29-1, the J gene TRBJ2-2; a possible D gene is TRBD1 (6 bases). CDR1 and CDR2 (germline): SQVTM, ANQGSEA. The CDR3 is 13 residues long. With 2 bases removed from V and 4 bases from J, the gap between germline ends came to 8 bases. The CDR3, as DNA: TGCAGCGTTGAACAGGGGCCCACCGGGGAGCTGTTTTTT. It encodes CSVEQGPTGELFF.

Many counts were recorded for this clonotype. The chain uses TRBV27 and TRBJ2-3, with unresolved D. From germline, CDR1 is MNHEY and CDR2 SMNVEV (reference sequence). Trimming left V 6 bases short and J 6 bases short, with 10 bases between. The CDR3 runs to 12 residues. CDR3 DNA: TGTGCCAGCAGCTTTCTCTACGATACGCAGTATTTT. This encodes CASSFLYDTQYF.

In this sample, this clonotype turned up a few times. The rearrangement uses TRBV11-2 and TRBJ1-6; TRBD1 aligns across 7 bases. V lost 4 bases, J lost 2 bases, and 11 bases stayed unmatched. Germline loops: CDR1 SGHAT, CDR2 FQNNGV. The CDR3 spans 18 residues. The CDR3 spells CASSSSPGQAPYNSPLHF. The CDR3 nucleotides are TGTGCCAGCAGCTCTAGTCCAGGACAGGCGCCCTATAATTCACCCCTCCACTTT.

This clonotype came up a few times. This chain links TRBV9 with TRBJ2-1; 8 nucleotides align to TRBD2. The CDR3 is 16 residues long. Germline CDR1 reads SGDLS; CDR2 reads YYNGEE. J gave up 6 bases and V 1 base, and 9 bases lay outside the gene matches. As DNA, the CDR3 is TGTGCCAGCAGCGTATCTACGGGAGGGAATATCAATGAGCAGTTCTTC. Its translation: CASSVSTGGNINEQFF.

This clonotype occurred many times. The chain employs TRBV5-5 and TRBJ2-7; unclear D gene. V lost 4 bases and J lost 5, with 10 bases in between. Per germline, CDR1 SGHKS and CDR2 YYEKEE (reference sequence). The CDR3 sequence is 12 residues long. The DNA for the CDR3 is TGTGCCAGCAGCGTCCCAGTTGACGAGCAGTACTTC. Protein sequence: CASSVPVDEQYF.